This TCR beta chain was recovered during a study of T cells after yellow fever vaccination. Study results and limitations: Booster samples showed a return of most primary-vaccination clones (approximately 96% CD4, approximately 90% CD8). There was a small share of clonotypes that showed up in both the CD4 and CD8 compartments.

TCRdb itself ran the 5' RACE reads through MiXCR, one entry per CDR3 protein. The sample holds some 400,000 distinct CDR3 sequences, 6% to 8% seen once. Only a few counts were recorded for this clonotype. Its antigen is unidentified. The CDR3 covers 16 residues. Germline-derived CDR1 and CDR2 are DFQATT and SNEGSKA (reference sequence). Trimming removed 4 bases from V and 3 bases from J; junction bases left unmatched: 8. The sequence derives from a man between 25 and 39 years old who received the YFV17D yellow fever vaccine. The genes are TRBV20-1 and TRBJ2-1; 11 nucleotides line up with TRBD2. Here the sequenced sample was PBMCs, taken 5 days after the yellow fever booster vaccination. CDR3 amino acids: CSAKPGLAGHYNEQFF. The CDR3 DNA reads as TGCAGTGCTAAGCCCGGACTAGCGGGTCACTACAATGAGCAGTTCTTC.